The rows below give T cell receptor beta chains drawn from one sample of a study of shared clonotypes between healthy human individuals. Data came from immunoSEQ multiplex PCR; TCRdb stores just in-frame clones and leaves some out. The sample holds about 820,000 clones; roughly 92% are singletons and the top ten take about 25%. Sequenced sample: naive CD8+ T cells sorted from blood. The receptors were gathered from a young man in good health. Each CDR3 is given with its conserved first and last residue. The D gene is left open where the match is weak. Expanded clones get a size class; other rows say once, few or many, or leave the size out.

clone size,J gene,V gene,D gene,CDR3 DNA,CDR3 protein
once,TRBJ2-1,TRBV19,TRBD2,TGTGCCAGTAGTATACTAGCGGGCCACTCCAATGAGCAGTTCTTC,CASSILAGHSNEQFF
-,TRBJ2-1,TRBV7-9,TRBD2,TGTGCCAGCAGCTCGGGACTAGCGGGAGGGCCGCGCAATGAGCAGTTCTTC,CASSSGLAGGPRNEQFF
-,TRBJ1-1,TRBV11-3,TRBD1,TGTGCCAGCAGCCCGACAGGGGTTAACACTGAAGCTTTCTTT,CASSPTGVNTEAFF
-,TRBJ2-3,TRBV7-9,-,TGTGCCAGCAGCTTAGTTCAGGGGAGGTCAGATACGCAGTATTTT,CASSLVQGRSDTQYF
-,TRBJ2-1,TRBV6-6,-,TGTGCCAGCAGTTTGCCGGGAGCTAACAATGAGCAGTTCTTC,CASSLPGANNEQFF
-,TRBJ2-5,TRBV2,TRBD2,TGTGCCAGCAGTGACTTCCTCTTAGCGGGAGGACCCCAAGAGACCCAGTACTTC,CASSDFLLAGGPQETQYF
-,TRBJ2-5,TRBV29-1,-,TGCAGCGTTTCGGGACGGACGGAGGAGACCCAGTACTTC,CSVSGRTEETQYF
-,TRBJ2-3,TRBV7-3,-,TGTGCCAGCAGCTTAGACGCCTCAGTGACGCAGTATTTT,CASSLDASVTQYF
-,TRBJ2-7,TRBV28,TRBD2,TGTGCCAGCAGTTTTGTAGCGGGAGGGCCAAGAAACGAGCAGTACTTC,CASSFVAGGPRNEQYF
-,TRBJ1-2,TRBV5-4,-,TGTGCCAGCAGTTCCCCGGAATCCCTTCTAGCGTATGGCTACACCTTC,CASSSPESLLAYGYTF
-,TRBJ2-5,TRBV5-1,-,TGCGCCAGCAGCTTGGAAGCAAATGAGGAGACCCAGTACTTC,CASSLEANEETQYF
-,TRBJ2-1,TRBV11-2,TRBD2,TGTGCCAGCAGCTTAAGGCCGGGACTAGCGGAGGATTACAATGAGCAGTTCTTC,CASSLRPGLAEDYNEQFF
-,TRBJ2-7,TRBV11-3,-,TGTGCCAGCAGCGCTGCGAGGAACTCCTACGAGCAGTACTTC,CASSAARNSYEQYF
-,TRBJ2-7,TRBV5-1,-,TGCGCCAGCAGCTTTTCAATTACCTACGAGCAGTACTTC,CASSFSITYEQYF
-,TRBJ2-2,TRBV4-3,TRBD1,TGCGCCAGCAGCCAAGATAGGATAGGGGGCTACACCGGGGAGCTGTTTTTT,CASSQDRIGGYTGELFF
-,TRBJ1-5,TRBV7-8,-,TGTGCCAGCAGCGAGCGGCGGGGAGCGAATCAGCCCCAGCATTTT,CASSERRGANQPQHF
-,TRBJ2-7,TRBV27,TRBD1,TGTGCCAGCAGTTCGCACACAGGGGGCGGGTACGAGCAGTACTTC,CASSSHTGGGYEQYF
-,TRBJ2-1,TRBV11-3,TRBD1,TGTGCCAGCAGCCCGCGAACGGGACAGGAGCAGTTCTTC,CASSPRTGQEQFF
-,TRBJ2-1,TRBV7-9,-,TGTGCCAGCAGCAGAACCGACCCAAGGCAGTTCTTC,CASSRTDPRQFF
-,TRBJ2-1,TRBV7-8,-,TGTGCCAGCAGCTTAGCCACGTACAATGAGCAGTTCTTC,CASSLATYNEQFF
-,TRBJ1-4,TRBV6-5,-,TGTGCCAGCAATACCGGGGCAAACGAAAAACTGTTTTTT,CASNTGANEKLFF
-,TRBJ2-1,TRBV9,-,TGTGCCAGCAGCAGGGAGGACCCCTACAATGAGCAGTTCTTC,CASSREDPYNEQFF
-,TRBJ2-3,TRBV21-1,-,TGTGCCAGCGCTCGGGGCAGGGCAGCTAGCACAGATACGCAGTATTTT,CASARGRAASTDTQYF
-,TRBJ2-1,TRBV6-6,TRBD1,TGTGCCAGCAGTTACTCGACAGGGGGCAATGAGCAGTTCTTC,CASSYSTGGNEQFF
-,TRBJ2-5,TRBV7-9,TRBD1,TGTGCCAGCAGCAGGACAGGGGTAGAAGAGACCCAGTACTTC,CASSRTGVEETQYF
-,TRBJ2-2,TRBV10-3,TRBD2,TGTGCCATCAGTGAGGGACTAGCGGGAGCCCCGAACACCGGGGAGCTGTTTTTT,CAISEGLAGAPNTGELFF
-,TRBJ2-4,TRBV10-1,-,TGCGCCAGCAGGGGGGGATTCATTCAGTACTTC,CASRGGFIQYF
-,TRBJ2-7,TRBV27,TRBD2,TGTGCCAGCAGTTTTAACCCAGCGGGGTCCTACTACGAGCAGTACTTC,CASSFNPAGSYYEQYF
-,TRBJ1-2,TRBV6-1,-,TGTGCCAGCAGTGACCCCCTGATGGACGGTGCTAACTATGGCTACACCTTC,CASSDPLMDGANYGYTF
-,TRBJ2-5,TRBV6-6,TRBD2,TGTGCCACCGGGACTAGCGGACCTCAAGAGACCCAGTACTTC,CATGTSGPQETQYF
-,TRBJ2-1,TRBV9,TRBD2,TGTGCCAGCAGCGTAGGAGAGCGGGAGAGGGGGGAGGAGCAGTTCTTC,CASSVGERERGEEQFF
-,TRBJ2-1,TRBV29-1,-,TGCAGCGTTGAAGTATCCCAGGGAGCACTGTTCTTC,CSVEVSQGALFF
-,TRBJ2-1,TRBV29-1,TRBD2,TGCAGCGTTGAGAGCGGGAGCCCGGGGGAGCAGTTCTTC,CSVESGSPGEQFF
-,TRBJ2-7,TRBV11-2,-,TGTGCCAGCAGCTTTACCTACGAGCAGTACTTC,CASSFTYEQYF
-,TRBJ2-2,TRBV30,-,TGTGCCTGGATTCCCGCAAACGGGGAGCTGTTTTTT,CAWIPANGELFF
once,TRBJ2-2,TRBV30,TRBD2,TGTGCCTGGAGTATGGGACTAGCGGGGGCCGGGGAGCTGTTTTTT,CAWSMGLAGAGELFF
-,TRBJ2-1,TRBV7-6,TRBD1,TGTGCCAGCAGCTCCAGACAGGGGTGGGGATACAATGAGCAGTTCTTC,CASSSRQGWGYNEQFF
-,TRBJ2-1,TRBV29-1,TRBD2,TGCAGCGTTCCGACTAGCGGACAGTACAATGAGCAGTTCTTC,CSVPTSGQYNEQFF
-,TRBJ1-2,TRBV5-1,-,TGCGCCAGCAGCTTGTCTCCCATGGACGTCTATGGCTACACCTTC,CASSLSPMDVYGYTF
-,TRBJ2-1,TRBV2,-,TGTGCCAGCAGTGAATTGACTATCGGATATGAGCAGTTCTTC,CASSELTIGYEQFF
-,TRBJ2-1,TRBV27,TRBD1,TGTGCCAGCAGTTTAAGGGACAGGGAGTCCAATGAGCAGTTCTTC,CASSLRDRESNEQFF
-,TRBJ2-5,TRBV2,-,TGTGCCAGCAACGACAGGAAGACCCAGTACTTC,CASNDRKTQYF
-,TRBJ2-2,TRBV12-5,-,TGTGCTAGTGGTCCCCCGGACTATGCGAACACCGGGGAGCTGTTTTTT,CASGPPDYANTGELFF
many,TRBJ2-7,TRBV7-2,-,TGTGCCAGCAGCTCCGAGCGGTGGGGCAGGGAGCAGTACTTC,CASSSERWGREQYF
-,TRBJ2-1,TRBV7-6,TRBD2,TGTGCCAGCAGCTTCACACGGGAGGACTACAATGAGCAGTTCTTC,CASSFTREDYNEQFF
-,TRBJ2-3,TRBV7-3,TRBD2,TGTGCCAGCAGCGAAGAGCGGGAGGGCATGGATACGCAGTATTTT,CASSEEREGMDTQYF
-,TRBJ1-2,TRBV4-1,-,TGCGCCAGCAGCCAAGGAGATTATGGCTACACCTTC,CASSQGDYGYTF
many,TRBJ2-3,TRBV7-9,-,TGTGCCAGCAGCTCGACGAGGGTCTACACAGATACGCAGTATTTT,CASSSTRVYTDTQYF
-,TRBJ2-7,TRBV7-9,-,TGTGCCAGCAGCTCAAACAGGGACTCAAGCTCCTACGAGCAGTACTTC,CASSSNRDSSSYEQYF
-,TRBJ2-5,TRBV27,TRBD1,TGTGCCAGCAGTTTATTAGGGGGCGGCGAGACCCAGTACTTC,CASSLLGGGETQYF
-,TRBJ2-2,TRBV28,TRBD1,TGTGCCAGCAAGGGGGCAAACGGGGAGCTGTTTTTT,CASKGANGELFF
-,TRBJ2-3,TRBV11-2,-,TGTGCCAGCAGCTTACGGCCTAGCGGCACAGATACGCAGTATTTT,CASSLRPSGTDTQYF
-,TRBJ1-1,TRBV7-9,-,TGTGCCAGCAGCTTAAGCCGGAACACTGAAGCTTTCTTT,CASSLSRNTEAFF
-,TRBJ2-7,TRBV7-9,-,TGTGCCAGCAGCCCTAGGGACACTACCTACGAGCAGTACTTC,CASSPRDTTYEQYF
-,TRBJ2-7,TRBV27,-,TGTGCCAGCAGTTTAGTGGGTTTAACCTACGAGCAGTACTTC,CASSLVGLTYEQYF
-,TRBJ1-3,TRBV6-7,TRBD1,TGTGCCAGCAGTACTTCATCCCGGGGACAGGGGGCTTACACCATATATTTT,CASSTSSRGQGAYTIYF
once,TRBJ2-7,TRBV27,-,TGTGCCAGCAGTTTGAGCGGTCCCTACGAGCAGTACTTC,CASSLSGPYEQYF